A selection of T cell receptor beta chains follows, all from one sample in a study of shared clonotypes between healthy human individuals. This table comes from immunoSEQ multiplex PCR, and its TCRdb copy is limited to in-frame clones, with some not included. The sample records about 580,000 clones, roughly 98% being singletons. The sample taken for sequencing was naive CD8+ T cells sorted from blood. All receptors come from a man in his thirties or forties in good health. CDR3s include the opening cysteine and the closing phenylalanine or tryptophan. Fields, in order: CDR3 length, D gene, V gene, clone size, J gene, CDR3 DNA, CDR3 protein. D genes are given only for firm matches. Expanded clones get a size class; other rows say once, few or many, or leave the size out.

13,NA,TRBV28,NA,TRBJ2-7,TGTGCCAGCAGTCCACTCAGGACCCACGAGCAGTACTTC,CASSPLRTHEQYF
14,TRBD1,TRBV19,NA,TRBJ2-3,TGTGCCAGTAGTATGACAGGGGGATCAGATACGCAGTATTTT,CASSMTGGSDTQYF
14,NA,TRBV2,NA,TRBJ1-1,TGTGCCAGCGGACCGGGACACCCGAACACTGAAGCTTTCTTT,CASGPGHPNTEAFF
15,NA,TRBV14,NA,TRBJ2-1,TGTGCCAGCAGCCAACAATCTTTGATGTTCAATGAGCAGTTCTTC,CASSQQSLMFNEQFF
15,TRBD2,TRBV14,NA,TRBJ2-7,TGTGCCAGCAGCCACGAACTAGCGGGAGTCTACGAGCAGTACTTC,CASSHELAGVYEQYF
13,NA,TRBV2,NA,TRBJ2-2,TGTGCCAGCCTCCCTAGTTACACCGGGGAGCTGTTTTTT,CASLPSYTGELFF
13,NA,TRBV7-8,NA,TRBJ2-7,TGTGCCAGCATAGGTCCCGGCGCCTACGAGCAGTACTTC,CASIGPGAYEQYF
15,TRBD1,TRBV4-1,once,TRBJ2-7,TGCGCCAGCAGCCAAGGGGACAGGGACGTGTACGAGCAGTACTTC,CASSQGDRDVYEQYF
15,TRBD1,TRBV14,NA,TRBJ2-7,TGTGCCAGCAGCCAAGTGAGGACAGGGGACTACGAGCAGTACTTC,CASSQVRTGDYEQYF
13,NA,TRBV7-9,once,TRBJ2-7,TGTGCCAGCAGCAGCCCGGACAAGTCAGTGCAGTACTTC,CASSSPDKSVQYF
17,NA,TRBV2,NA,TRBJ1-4,TGTGCCAGCAGGTCAAGCCGCGACAGCCCAACTAATGAAAAACTGTTTTTT,CASRSSRDSPTNEKLFF
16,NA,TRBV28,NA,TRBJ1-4,TGTGCCAGCAGTCCTCTCCACGTTGCAACTAATGAAAAACTGTTTTTT,CASSPLHVATNEKLFF
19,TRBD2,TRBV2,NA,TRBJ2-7,TGTGCCAGCTGTGCAGTATCAGGACTAGCGGGAAAATTTTCCTACGAGCAGTACTTC,CASCAVSGLAGKFSYEQYF
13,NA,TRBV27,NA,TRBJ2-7,TGTGCCAGCAGTTACACAGCCTCCTACGAGCAGTACTTC,CASSYTASYEQYF
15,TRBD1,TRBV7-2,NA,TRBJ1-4,TGTGCCAGCAGCCTGAACAGGGGGCTGGATGAAAAACTGTTTTTT,CASSLNRGLDEKLFF
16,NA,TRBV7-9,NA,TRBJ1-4,TGTGCCAGCAGCTCCGATCTGGGGGAGGGAGGTGAAAAACTGTTTTTT,CASSSDLGEGGEKLFF
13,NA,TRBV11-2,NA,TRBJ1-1,TGTGCCAGCAGCCTTCCGGGGACCACTGAAGCTTTCTTT,CASSLPGTTEAFF
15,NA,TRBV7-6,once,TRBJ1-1,TGTGCCAGCAGCTTAGAAGTAGGGTGGCTCCCTGAAGCTTTCTTT,CASSLEVGWLPEAFF
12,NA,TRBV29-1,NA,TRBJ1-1,TGCAGCGTGAGGCGAGGAAACACTGAAGCTTTCTTT,CSVRRGNTEAFF
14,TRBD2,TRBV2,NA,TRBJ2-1,TGTGCCAGCAGGGGACTAGGGTCCTACAATGAGCAGTTCTTC,CASRGLGSYNEQFF
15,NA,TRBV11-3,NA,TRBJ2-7,TGTGCCAGCAGCCCGGGCAGGGGAAACTCCTACGAGCAGTACTTC,CASSPGRGNSYEQYF
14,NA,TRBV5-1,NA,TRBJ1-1,TGCGCCAGCGGCCAGGGTTGGGGGAACACTGAAGCTTTCTTT,CASGQGWGNTEAFF
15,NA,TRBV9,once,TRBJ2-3,TGTGCCAGCAGCCTATCCGGGAGCAGCACAGATACGCAGTATTTT,CASSLSGSSTDTQYF
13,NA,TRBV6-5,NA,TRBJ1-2,TGTGCCAGCAGCTATAAGCCGGGTGGGCCCCTCACCTTC,CASSYKPGGPLTF
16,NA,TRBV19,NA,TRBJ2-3,TGTGCCACCGGAACTCTGGTCACGGCTAGCACAGATACGCAGTATTTT,CATGTLVTASTDTQYF
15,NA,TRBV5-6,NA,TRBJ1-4,TGTGCCAGCAGCTTCGGGACAACAACTAATGAAAAACTGTTTTTT,CASSFGTTTNEKLFF
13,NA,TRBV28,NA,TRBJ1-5,TGTGCCAGCACCCTTGGGGGAGATCAGCCCCAGCATTTT,CASTLGGDQPQHF
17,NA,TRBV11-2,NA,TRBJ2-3,TGTGCCAGCAGCTTGGAACCCGCGGGGGCCGGCACAGATACGCAGTATTTT,CASSLEPAGAGTDTQYF
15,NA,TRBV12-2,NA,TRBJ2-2,TGTGCAAGTCGCTTAGTTCGGGAGTGGACCGGGGAGCTGTTTTTT,CASRLVREWTGELFF
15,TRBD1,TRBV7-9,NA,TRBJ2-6,TGTGCCAGCAGCCCCACGGCGACAGGGCCCCCCGTCCTGACTTTC,CASSPTATGPPVLTF
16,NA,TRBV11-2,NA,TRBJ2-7,TGTGCCAGCAGCTTAGTCTCACGGGACTTCGGCTACGAGCAGTACTTC,CASSLVSRDFGYEQYF
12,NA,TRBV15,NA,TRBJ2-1,TGTGCCACCAGCAGAGACTACAATGAGCAGTTCTTC,CATSRDYNEQFF
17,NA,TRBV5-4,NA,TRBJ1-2,TGTGCCAGCAGCTTCGGGGTGGGTCGGGGGAACAACTATGGCTACACCTTC,CASSFGVGRGNNYGYTF
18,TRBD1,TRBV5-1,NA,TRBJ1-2,TGCGCCAGCAGCTTACACAACCGGGACAGGGGAGACGACTATGGCTACACCTTC,CASSLHNRDRGDDYGYTF
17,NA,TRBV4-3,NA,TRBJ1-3,TGCGCCAGCAGCCAAGATGGGGGGGCACAGTCTGGAAACACCATATATTTT,CASSQDGGAQSGNTIYF
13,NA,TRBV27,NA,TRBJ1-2,TGTGCCAGCAGTTCCTGGACGGCCTATGGCTACACCTTC,CASSSWTAYGYTF
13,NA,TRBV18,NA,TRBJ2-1,TGTGCCAGCTCATGGGACACCTACAATGAGCAGTTCTTC,CASSWDTYNEQFF
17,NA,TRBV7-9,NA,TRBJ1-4,TGTGCCAGCAGCTTAGTTGGGGCAGGCCCGAAAAGGGAAAAACTGTTTTTT,CASSLVGAGPKREKLFF